Listed below are T cell receptor beta chains from one sample, sequenced in a study of T cell responses to AZD1222 COVID-19 vaccine. Method: immunoSEQ multiplex PCR; TCRdb's copy keeps in-frame clones and lacks some. The sample lists some 150,000 clones, approximately 91% occurring once. Sequencing used peripheral blood, obtained on day 0 of AZD1222 vaccination. These receptors came from an adult in good health. The CDR3 runs from the conserved cysteine through the conserved F or W. D genes are given only for firm matches. Clone size is shown for a subset of rows, as once, few, many or a class of expanded clone.

D gene,J gene,clone size,V gene,CDR3 DNA,CDR3 protein
TRBD1,TRBJ2-1,NA,TRBV6-5,TGTGCCAGCAGTCGGACAGGGAAATACAATGAGCAGTTCTTC,CASSRTGKYNEQFF
NA,TRBJ2-1,NA,TRBV27,TGTGCCAGCACGGGCCTAATGGGTGCCGCCTACAATGAGCAGTTCTTC,CASTGLMGAAYNEQFF
TRBD1,TRBJ1-6,NA,TRBV7-9,TGTGCCAGCAGCTTCCCCCCAGGGGGCAATTCACCCCTCCACTTT,CASSFPPGGNSPLHF
NA,TRBJ1-1,NA,TRBV6-4,TGTGCCAGCAGTGACTCGGACCACACTGAAGCTTTCTTT,CASSDSDHTEAFF
NA,TRBJ1-1,NA,TRBV3-1/TRBV3-2,TGTGCCAGCAGCCAAGCCACACGCATGAACACTGAAGCTTTCTTT,CASSQATRMNTEAFF
TRBD2,TRBJ2-1,NA,TRBV28,TGTGCCAGCAGCCCCCTCCCTGGACTAGCACACAATGAGCAGTTCTTC,CASSPLPGLAHNEQFF
NA,TRBJ1-2,NA,TRBV7-8,TGTGCCAGCAGCTTAATTGGAGGGAACTATGGCTACACCTTC,CASSLIGGNYGYTF
NA,TRBJ2-7,NA,TRBV7-9,TGTGCCAGCAGCGACAGTGTTCCAGCCGAGCAGTACTTC,CASSDSVPAEQYF
TRBD2,TRBJ2-5,NA,TRBV6-4,TGTGCCAGCAGACCCGGGGGGGCCGGGGAGACCCAGTACTTC,CASRPGGAGETQYF
NA,TRBJ2-1,once,TRBV5-4,TGTGCCAGCCGGACTTCAACCTACAATGAGCAGTTCTTC,CASRTSTYNEQFF
NA,TRBJ1-1,NA,TRBV5-5,TGTGCCAGCAGCTTGACCCAGGGGGAAGCTTTCTTT,CASSLTQGEAFF
NA,TRBJ2-3,NA,TRBV2,TGTGCCAGCAGTAAAACAGGACTATCAACAGATACGCAGTATTTT,CASSKTGLSTDTQYF
TRBD1,TRBJ2-5,NA,TRBV7-9,TGTGCCAGCAGTCGGACAGGGGTTCCGGAGACCCAGTACTTC,CASSRTGVPETQYF
NA,TRBJ2-2,NA,TRBV6-6,TGTGCCAGCAGTTACTCCCCGGAGTACACCGGGGAGCTGTTTTTT,CASSYSPEYTGELFF
TRBD1,TRBJ2-7,NA,TRBV5-4,TGTGCCAGCAGCGCCCGGACAGGGGGCCGTTACGAGCAGTACTTC,CASSARTGGRYEQYF